The 24 T cell receptor beta chains below all came from one sample that was sequenced in a study of T cells in localized non-small cell lung cancer. Measured with immunoSEQ multiplex PCR; TCRdb has only the in-frame clones, and not every one. The profile shows about 48,000 clones, approximately 77% of them singletons. The sample was peripheral blood, taken before any cancer treatment. These receptors all stem from a man aged 40 to 75 with stage I squamous cell lung carcinoma.

The chain joins TRBV7-9 to TRBJ1-3, with 8 bases identical to TRBD1. V lost 5 bases, J lost 4 bases, and 10 bases stayed unmatched. The CDR3 spans 16 residues. CDR1 is SEHNR and CDR2 is FQNEAQ in the germline V gene (reference sequence). The CDR3 protein is CASSPTNDRGGNTIYF. In DNA form, the CDR3 reads TGTGCCAGCAGCCCAACGAACGACAGGGGAGGAAACACCATATATTTT.

This clone was seen a few times. The chain has TRBV27 and TRBJ1-2; tentative D call: TRBD1 (5 bases). The CDR3 covers 13 residues. Trimming shortened V by 9 bases and J by 5 bases, and 16 bases separated the two germline ends. The germline CDR1 and CDR2 sequences are MNHEY and SMNVEV (reference sequence). This CDR3 is CASGTEQRYGYTF. For the CDR3, the DNA is TGTGCCAGTGGGACGGAACAGAGGTATGGCTACACCTTC.

This clone was seen a handful of times. The V and J genes are TRBV2 and TRBJ1-1, with D possibly matching TRBD1 (5 bases). Between the trimmed V and J ends, which lost 6 bases and 0 bases, there was a span of 11 bases. Germline loops: CDR1 SNHLY, CDR2 FYNNEI. The CDR3 runs to 14 residues. The CDR3: CASRETDLNTEAFF. The CDR3 nucleotides are TGTGCCAGCAGAGAGACAGATCTGAACACTGAAGCTTTCTTT.

The chain joins TRBV11-2 to TRBJ1-5; D gene unclear. The CDR3 covers 13 residues. V shed 6 bases and J shed 5 bases, with 11 bases lying between them. Germline CDR1 reads SGHAT; CDR2 reads FQNNGV. The CDR3 region has the DNA TGTGCCAGCAGTCAACCTGGGGATCAGCCCCAGCATTTT. Its protein is CASSQPGDQPQHF.

The rearrangement joins TRBV7-8 to TRBJ2-1, with D tentatively TRBD2 (5 bases). CDR1 and CDR2 (germline): SGHVS, FQNEAQ. Trimming cost V 0 bases and J 5 bases, with 8 bases left between them. The CDR3 consists of 14 residues. The DNA for the CDR3 is TGTGCCAGCAGCTTAGCGCGGGTTGACAATGAGCAGTTCTTC. It encodes CASSLARVDNEQFF.

The chain couples TRBV9 to TRBJ2-2; D is perhaps TRBD2 (6 bases). This CDR3 comprises 17 residues. Looked up from germline, CDR1 is SGDLS and CDR2 is YYNGEE. V shed 0 bases and J shed 5 bases, with 17 bases lying between them. The CDR3 protein is CASSVGPGLGGTGELFF. The CDR3 bases are TGTGCCAGCAGCGTAGGACCCGGCCTCGGAGGGACCGGGGAGCTGTTTTTT.

The chain joins TRBV27 to TRBJ2-3, with 10 bases fitting TRBD2. CDR3 length: 16 amino acids. J lost 4 bases, V lost 5 bases, and 9 bases had no gene match. Germline lookup yields CDR1 MNHEY and CDR2 SMNVEV (reference sequence). CDR3 sequence: CASSPRTSGLSDTQYF. CDR3 sequence (DNA): TGTGCCAGCAGTCCCCGGACTAGCGGACTGTCAGATACGCAGTATTTT.

J is TRBJ2-7 and V is TRBV11-2, with D hard to call. The germline V and J ends were trimmed by 3 bases and 4 bases, with 13 bases remaining between them. The germline V gene has CDR1 SGHAT and CDR2 FQNNGV. The CDR3 has 14 residues. The CDR3 coding sequence is TGTGCCAGCAGCTTCAGCGTATTTGGATACGAGCAGTACTTC. It codes for CASSFSVFGYEQYF.

Only a few counts were recorded for this clone. This chain connects TRBV30 to TRBJ1-1, with unresolved D. This CDR3 has 14 amino acids. Trimming removed 0 bases from V and 6 bases from J, with 14 bases in between. Germline V CDR1 and CDR2: GTSNPN, SVGIG (reference sequence). CDR3 bases: TGTGCCTGGAGTGTAATCCTGGGTGGAGCTGAAGCTTTCTTT. Amino acids: CAWSVILGGAEAFF.

The chain combines TRBV7-2 with TRBJ2-1; D is perhaps TRBD2 (6 bases). The germline V gene has CDR1 SGHTA and CDR2 FQGNSA. V lost 2 bases, J lost 4 bases, and 12 bases lay in between. The CDR3 is made up of 15 amino acids. This CDR3 reads CASSLFAGLYNEQFF. In nucleotides, the CDR3 is TGTGCCAGCAGCTTATTCGCGGGGTTATACAATGAGCAGTTCTTC.

The chain carries TRBV4-2 and TRBJ2-1; 9 nucleotides agree with TRBD1. Germline-derived CDR1 and CDR2 are LGHNA and YNFKEQ. The CDR3 is 16 residues long. V lost 3 bases, J lost 6 bases, and 9 bases stayed unmatched. CDR3 coding DNA: TGTGCCAGCAGCCAGGAGCACCGGGACAGGGTCAATGAGCAGTTCTTC. It encodes CASSQEHRDRVNEQFF.

This sequence joins TRBV6-5 and TRBJ1-1; D remains unclear. V dropped 5 bases and J dropped 3 bases, with 10 bases sitting between them. Germline assignment: CDR1 MNHEY and CDR2 SVGAGI. The CDR3 sequence is 13 residues long. The CDR3 sequence is CASSVGIDTEAFF. The CDR3, as DNA: TGTGCCAGCAGTGTCGGCATTGACACTGAAGCTTTCTTT.

The chain links TRBV4-3 to TRBJ2-2; D is unclear. Trimming removed 1 base from V and 4 bases from J, with 7 bases in between. This CDR3 region has 14 residues. CDR1 LGHNA and CDR2 YSLEER come from the germline V gene. The CDR3 DNA follows: TGCGCCAGCAGCCAAGGACCAACCACCGGGGAGCTGTTTTTT. Translation gives CASSQGPTTGELFF.

The chain has TRBV6-5 and TRBJ2-5; 10 positions agree with TRBD2. The length of the CDR3 is 15 residues. CDR1 MNHEY and CDR2 SVGAGI come from the germline V gene. The V gene end was trimmed by 2 bases and the J gene end by 5 bases; junction bases not matched to a gene: 5. Written as DNA, the CDR3 is TGTGCCAGCAGTTACGCGTCTAGCGGGGGCGAGACCCAGTACTTC. Translating it yields CASSYASSGGETQYF.

The rearrangement uses TRBV4-2 and TRBJ1-1; a weak D match, TRBD1 (6 bases). The CDR3 runs 16 residues. The germline gives CDR1 LGHNA, CDR2 YNFKEQ. The V gene lost 0 bases and the J gene lost 2 bases, with 13 bases spanning the gap. The CDR3 sequence: CASSQDPGQLNTEAFF. CDR3 coding DNA: TGTGCCAGCAGCCAAGATCCGGGACAACTTAACACTGAAGCTTTCTTT.

The V call is TRBV19, the J call TRBJ1-1; 7 bases are shared with TRBD1. CDR3 size: 15 residues. Germline CDR1 reads LNHDA; CDR2 reads SQIVND (reference sequence). J was trimmed by 4 bases and V by 1 base; bases with no gene match: 6. The CDR3 bases are TGTGCCAGTAGTATAGCTCGACAGGGCAGCACTGAAGCTTTCTTT. Amino acids: CASSIARQGSTEAFF.

The chain recombines TRBV30 with TRBJ1-5, with unresolved D. Trimming pared 0 bases from V and 6 bases from J, leaving 9 bases between. The CDR3 loop spans 13 amino acids. Germline V gene data show CDR1 as GTSNPN and CDR2 as SVGIG (reference sequence). CDR3 loop: CAWSVKGSQPQHF. The CDR3 nucleotides read TGTGCCTGGAGTGTTAAGGGTAGTCAGCCCCAGCATTTT.

This clone has only a few counts. V usage is TRBV5-5 and J usage is TRBJ1-1; 7 bases align to TRBD1. CDR1 is SGHKS, CDR2 YYEKEE, per germline (reference sequence). V gave up 4 bases and J gave up 8 bases; unmatched junction bases: 5. CDR3 length equals 12 residues. The DNA of the CDR3 is TGTGCCAGCAGCCTGTGGACAGGAGAAGCTTTCTTT. It is translated as CASSLWTGEAFF.

The rearrangement uses TRBV5-1 and TRBJ2-7, with 13 bases fitting TRBD2. J gave up 7 bases and V 2 bases, and 6 bases lay outside the gene matches. This CDR3 spans 15 amino acids. From germline, CDR1 is SGHRS and CDR2 YFSETQ. CDR3 in DNA: TGCGCCAGCAGCTTTCGGACTAGCGGGGGAAGGGAGCAGTACTTC. Protein: CASSFRTSGGREQYF.

The J gene is TRBJ2-6, the V gene TRBV6-5, with TRBD1 as a possible D gene (5 bases). CDR3 length: 14 amino acids. The germline gives CDR1 MNHEY, CDR2 SVGAGI. V dropped 10 bases and J dropped 0 bases, with 10 bases sitting between them. The CDR3 protein is CATRQLSGANVLTF. The CDR3 DNA sequence: TGTGCCACCAGACAGCTCTCTGGGGCCAACGTCCTGACTTTC.

This chain joins TRBV5-1 and TRBJ2-5; D is undetermined. CDR1 SGHRS and CDR2 YFSETQ come from the germline V gene. The ends were cut back, 0 bases at V and 3 bases at J, with 12 bases in the middle. The CDR3 has 15 residues. CDR3 sequence: CASSLAHALEETQYF. The CDR3 region has the DNA TGCGCCAGCAGCTTGGCACACGCCTTAGAAGAGACCCAGTACTTC.

The V gene is TRBV19, the J gene TRBJ1-5; D is uncertain. The CDR3 has 12 residues. Trimming took 6 bases from V and 10 from J, leaving 13 bases between them. Per germline, CDR1 LNHDA and CDR2 SQIVND (reference sequence). This chain's CDR3 is CASSNIGQPQHF. For the CDR3, the DNA is TGTGCCAGTAGCAACATCGGGCAACCCCAGCATTTT.

V gene TRBV7-9 combines with J gene TRBJ2-7, with D possibly TRBD1 on 5 matching bases. Germline assignment: CDR1 SEHNR and CDR2 FQNEAQ (reference sequence). Trimming shortened V by 2 bases and J by 5 bases, and 13 bases separated the two germline ends. The CDR3 has 14 residues. The CDR3 bases are TGTGCCAGCAGCTTACGACCCGACAGCCACGAGCAGTACTTC. Translation: CASSLRPDSHEQYF.

The rearrangement uses TRBV28 and TRBJ1-2; TRBD1 agrees at 8 bases. Germline CDR1 reads MDHEN; CDR2 reads SYDVKM. V shed 5 bases, J shed 9 bases, and the junction held 5 bases outside the gene matches. This CDR3 comprises 12 residues. The CDR3 sequence is CASSGQGQRYTF. The CDR3, as DNA: TGTGCCAGCAGTGGACAGGGACAACGCTACACCTTC.